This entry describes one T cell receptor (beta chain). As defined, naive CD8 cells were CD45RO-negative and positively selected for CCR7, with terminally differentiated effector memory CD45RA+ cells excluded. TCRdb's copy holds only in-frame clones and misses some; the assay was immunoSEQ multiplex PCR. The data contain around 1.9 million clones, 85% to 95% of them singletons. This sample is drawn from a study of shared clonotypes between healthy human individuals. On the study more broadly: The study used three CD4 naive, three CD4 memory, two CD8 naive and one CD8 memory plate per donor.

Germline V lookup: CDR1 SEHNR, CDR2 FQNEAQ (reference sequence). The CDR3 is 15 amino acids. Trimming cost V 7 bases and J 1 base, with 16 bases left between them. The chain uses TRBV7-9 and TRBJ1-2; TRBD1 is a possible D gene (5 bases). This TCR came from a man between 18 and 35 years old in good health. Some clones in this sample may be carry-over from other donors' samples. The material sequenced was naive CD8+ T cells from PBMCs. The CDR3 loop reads CASIWGTDYNYGYTF. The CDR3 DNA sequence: TGTGCCAGCATTTGGGGGACGGACTATAACTATGGCTACACCTTC.